A selection of T cell receptor beta chains follows, all from one sample in a study of blood T cell repertoires in COVID-19. Some clones are missing from TCRdb's copy, which holds only in-frame ones; the method was immunoSEQ multiplex PCR. The sample lists hundreds of thousands of clones; about 91% were seen once. Input material: PBMCs or T cells enriched from blood (not recorded which). Source of these receptors: a woman in her twenties or thirties with acute COVID-19. Both conserved end residues are part of each CDR3.

J: TRBJ2-1
length: 14
V: TRBV27
CDR3: CASRFTGTYNEQFF

J: TRBJ1-1
length: 16
V: TRBV5-4
CDR3: CASSFLRTDLNTEAFF

J: TRBJ1-5
length: 19
V: TRBV21-1
CDR3: CASSIRPGQGQYSNQPQHF

J: TRBJ2-1
length: 17
V: TRBV11-2
CDR3: CASSSLRRAPSYNEQFF

J: TRBJ1-2
length: 13
V: TRBV12-3/TRBV12-4
CDR3: CASSLLFSYGYTF

J: TRBJ2-7
length: 15
V: TRBV7-2
CDR3: CASIFSGGSSYEQYF

J: TRBJ2-4
length: 20
V: TRBV6-1
CDR3: CASSEDVGIGTEPAKNIQYF

J: TRBJ1-4
length: 13
V: TRBV27
CDR3: CASSPRTVEKLFF

J: TRBJ1-2
length: 16
V: TRBV27
CDR3: CASSSWGAKSNYGYTF

J: TRBJ1-5
length: 15
V: TRBV7-8
CDR3: CASSLVDSSNQPQHF

J: TRBJ2-5
length: 12
V: TRBV14
CDR3: CASSQVPGLVDF

J: TRBJ2-5
length: 13
V: TRBV27
CDR3: CASSVQGGETQYF

J: TRBJ2-1
length: 14
V: TRBV5-4
CDR3: CASSRTGADVEQFF

J: TRBJ2-1
length: 15
V: TRBV7-2
CDR3: CASSLWSGRRDEQFF

J: TRBJ1-4
length: 16
V: TRBV6-7
CDR3: CASSLGERDKDEKLFF

J: TRBJ2-7
length: 13
V: TRBV19
CDR3: CASSIGTAYEQYF

J: TRBJ2-5
length: 15
V: TRBV6-5
CDR3: CASSYRGINWETQYF

J: TRBJ1-5
length: 16
V: TRBV23-1
CDR3: CASSPLGTGGNQPQHF

J: TRBJ2-5
length: 18
V: TRBV5-1
CDR3: CASSLLAGDNSDRETQYF

J: TRBJ1-3
length: 15
V: TRBV6-5
CDR3: CASSRDTISGNTIYF

J: TRBJ1-5
length: 15
V: TRBV7-8
CDR3: CASSLGLPSNQPQHF

J: TRBJ1-5
length: 16
V: TRBV2
CDR3: CASSVVMGQGHQPQHF

J: TRBJ1-2
length: 18
V: TRBV5-6
CDR3: CASTHLRDTENTNYGYTF

J: TRBJ2-1
length: 13
V: TRBV2
CDR3: CASTDRVYNEQFF

J: TRBJ1-2
length: 11
V: TRBV20-1
CDR3: CSAGHPYGYTF

J: TRBJ2-7
length: 14
V: TRBV27
CDR3: CASSQNRGPYEQYF

J: TRBJ2-7
length: 15
V: TRBV27
CDR3: CASRVGGSNSYEQYF

J: TRBJ2-7
length: 14
V: TRBV2
CDR3: CASRATGPRDEQYF

J: TRBJ1-3
length: 16
V: TRBV3-1/TRBV3-2
CDR3: CASSQPRRSSGNTIYF

J: TRBJ1-4
length: 14
V: TRBV10-3
CDR3: CAISPGQGGEKLFF

J: TRBJ1-1
length: 14
V: TRBV27
CDR3: CASSFAGVNTEAFF

J: TRBJ1-1
length: 14
V: TRBV19
CDR3: CASSIDRGDTEAFF

J: TRBJ1-5
length: 13
V: TRBV6-5
CDR3: CASSTGLSQPQHF

J: TRBJ1-2
length: 18
V: TRBV3-1/TRBV3-2
CDR3: CASSPLGAARGPNYGYTF

J: TRBJ2-7
length: 15
V: TRBV7-9
CDR3: CASEPNRQGAKEQYF

J: TRBJ1-5
length: 14
V: TRBV6-5
CDR3: CASLRAGGNQPQHF

J: TRBJ2-2
length: 16
V: TRBV11-2
CDR3: CASSATPQGYTGELFF

J: TRBJ1-4
length: 15
V: TRBV25-1
CDR3: CASSFTRQGSEKLFF

J: TRBJ1-2
length: 11
V: TRBV20-1
CDR3: CSAYGLEGYTF

J: TRBJ1-6
length: 15
V: TRBV6-5
CDR3: CASTLAGRGGSPLHF

J: TRBJ2-2
length: 11
V: TRBV7-2
CDR3: CASSSTGELFF

J: TRBJ1-5
length: 14
V: TRBV2
CDR3: CASRPLNLDQPQHF